The clone carrying this T cell receptor beta chain has more than one count but fewer than ten. Its antigen is as yet unknown. The CDR3 totals 13 residues. CDR1 and CDR2 (germline): SGHRS, YFSETQ. Trimming removed 4 bases from V and 8 bases from J; junction bases left unmatched: 8. The data are from a study of persistence of HIV-infected CD4 T cells. The wider study: Isolated cells were CMV- and HIV-1 Gag-responding CD4+ T cells. Median time on suppressive ART was around 8 years. Study-level results: Compared with CD3/CD28-stimulated cells, CMV- and Gag-responding cells showed lower TCRbeta richness. Antigen-responding cells were enriched for degenerate expanded CDR3beta sequences.

Lysates of CMV-infected fibroblasts at around 9.9 ug/mL stimulated these cells. Sorted nonresponding memory CD4+ T cells were CD40L-negative, CD69-negative, CD45RO-high. The libraries were made with immunoSEQ version 4 in survey mode. Only in-frame clones appear in the TCRdb table, and some are missing; sequencing was by immunoSEQ multiplex PCR. Of 35,000 to 45,000 clones in the sample, about 85% are singletons; the top ten hold 1.5% to 2%. Specimen: CD4+ T cells sorted from PBMCs after approximately 19-hour stimulation, collected from a patient who received antiretroviral therapy. This receptor was identified in an adult man with HIV who was CMV-seropositive. V is TRBV5-1 and J is TRBJ1-1, with 7 bases aligning to TRBD1. CDR3 region: CASSLRQGVEAFF. The DNA of the CDR3 is TGCGCCAGCAGCCTCCGACAGGGAGTCGAAGCTTTCTTT.